This T cell receptor (beta chain) was identified in a study of post-analysis software for immune sequencing data. About the research overall: Some patients lacked subtype; others had relapsing-remitting, secondary progressive or progressive-relapsing disease.

The count of this clonotype is one. Its antigen is unknown. Points from the study as a whole: When the samples were clustered directly with F measure, those that had been prepared in the same batch showed strong co-clustering. There was significantly lower normalized Chao1 diversity in multiple sclerosis patients than in controls. Five or six TRBV segments were significantly more frequent in patients than in controls. TRBV5-6, TRBV5-1 and TRBV20-1 were among these segments.

Unique molecular identifiers featured in each of the TCR beta cDNA libraries. The source material, roughly 0.9 to 10 million T cells, gave rise to 500,000 or so cDNA molecules. TCRdb ran MiXCR on the PCR reads and lists one entry per CDR3 protein. Of around 710,000 distinct CDR3 sequences in the sample, around 46% were seen once. Trimming took 1 base from V and 5 from J, leaving 14 bases between them. Germline loops: CDR1 SEHNR, CDR2 FQNEAQ (reference sequence). CDR3 length: 15 amino acids. This clonotype was obtained from a girl aged 5-17 years with multiple sclerosis. What was sequenced was blood. V and J are TRBV7-9 and TRBJ1-1; D is possibly TRBD1 (5 bases). CDR3 amino acids: CASSLGHGALTEAFF. Written as DNA, the CDR3 is TGTGCCAGCAGCTTAGGTCACGGGGCTTTGACTGAAGCTTTCTTT.